This T cell receptor beta chain was captured in a study of neurological immune-mediated disorders. Germline V gene lookup returns CDR1 ENHRY and CDR2 SYGVKD. The CDR3 consists of 17 residues. Trimming took 6 bases from V and 0 from J, leaving 18 bases between them. This clonotype was seen at least ten times. Its antigen remains unknown. General study findings and limits: Any association between clinical or MRI features and the multiple sclerosis repertoire cluster was absent.

Template-switch 5'RACE cDNA synthesis added a 10-nucleotide unique molecular identifier. Over 190 million TCR-beta sequences from 15-18 subjects came from every sequencing run. MiXCR was run by TCRdb on the 5' RACE reads, yielding one entry per CDR3 protein. Of about 69,000 distinct CDR3 sequences in the sample, about 4% were seen once. The V call is TRBV10-3, the J call TRBJ1-5; weak D call: TRBD1 (6 bases). Sequenced sample: PBMCs. The clonotype originates from a man aged 25 to 45 with multiple sclerosis. CDR3 protein: CAISDSLQGYSNQPQHF. The CDR3 nucleotides are TGTGCCATCAGCGACAGCCTACAGGGCTATAGCAATCAGCCCCAGCATTTT.